This entry describes one TCR beta chain. Random-hexamer reverse transcription was applied to roughly 0.45 to 1 ug RNA. TCRdb reanalysed the immunoSEQ multiplex PCR reads using MiXCR and keeps one entry per CDR3 protein. The repertoire holds roughly 200,000 distinct CDR3 sequences, with just under 95% as singletons. CDR3 length: 12 amino acids. CDR1 and CDR2 from the germline V gene are MNHEY and SVGAGI. V gave up 6 bases and J gave up 3 bases, with 9 bases separating them. The multiple sclerosis controls were treatment-naive patients with relapsing-remitting disease that was stable or active. These data are taken from a study of CD8 T cells in Susac syndrome.

Sequenced input: CD4+ T cells from PBMCs. The receptor comes from a human donor with multiple sclerosis. J is TRBJ2-7 and V is TRBV6-5; D unresolved. The CDR3 DNA reads as TGTGCCAGCAGACCTACAGTCTACGAGCAGTACTTC. This translates into CASRPTVYEQYF.